The sequence of this T cell receptor beta chain was determined in a study of chemoradiotherapy in HPV16-positive cancers. Study-level background: Candidate HPV-specific clones and shared TCR motifs came from a couple of HPV16-positive patients.

This CDR3 contains 14 residues. Germline V CDR1 and CDR2: MNHEY, SVGAGI. V gave up 1 base and J gave up 11 bases; unmatched junction bases: 4. TCRdb keeps only in-frame clones here, not all; method: immunoSEQ multiplex PCR. The sample yields some 17,000 clones, 89% seen once. A word on this clone: The antigen remains undetermined.

General observations from the study: Candidate HPV-specific clones and E7-related TCR motifs grew in tumor during treatment.

This TCR was sampled from a human donor with HPV-associated anogenital cancer. This chain uses TRBV6-5 with TRBJ1-6; TRBD1 aligns across 8 bases. The input for sequencing was blood, taken from a patient who underwent chemoradiotherapy. Written as DNA, the CDR3 is TGTGCCAGCAGTTACTTCGGACAGGGTACACCCCTCCACTTT. Amino acids: CASSYFGQGTPLHF.